Listed below are T cell receptor beta chains from one sample, sequenced in a study of cytomegalovirus exposure and HLA in healthy donors. Measured with immunoSEQ multiplex PCR; TCRdb has only the in-frame clones, and not every one. The table has around 50,000 clones, around 80% seen once. The specimen sequenced was PBMCs. These receptors were obtained from a man aged 25 to 45 in good health and CMV-seropositive. The CDR3 runs from the conserved cysteine through the conserved F or W. The D gene is left open where the match is weak. Clone size, where shown, is once, few, many, or a class for clones that have expanded.

CDR3aa	CDR3nt	j_gene	abundance	d_gene	v_gene
CASSRRTGGDTQYF	TGTGCCAGCAGCCGCCGGACAGGTGGGGATACGCAGTATTTT	TRBJ2-3	.	TRBD1	TRBV14
CASSSALTGGYNSPLHF	TGTGCCAGCAGCTCAGCCCTGACAGGGGGATATAATTCACCCCTCCACTTT	TRBJ1-6	once	TRBD1	TRBV5-4
CASSPTGRNSPLHF	TGTGCCAGCAGCCCTACAGGGCGGAATTCACCCCTCCACTTT	TRBJ1-6	.	.	TRBV5-8
CSVPHRNEQFF	TGCAGCGTTCCCCACAGGAATGAGCAGTTCTTC	TRBJ2-1	.	.	TRBV29-1
CSVSDRLNTEAFF	TGCAGCGTATCCGACAGACTGAACACTGAAGCTTTCTTT	TRBJ1-1	few	.	TRBV29-1
CASSGVRGVSYEQYF	TGTGCCAGCAGTGGAGTCAGGGGCGTCTCCTACGAGCAGTACTTC	TRBJ2-7	.	.	TRBV6-1
CASNFGTGGNGYTF	TGTGCCAGCAATTTTGGGACAGGGGGGAATGGCTACACCTTC	TRBJ1-2	.	TRBD1	TRBV2
CASSDPGGRNTEAFF	TGTGCCAGCAGTGACCCGGGGGGGAGAAACACTGAAGCTTTCTTT	TRBJ1-1	.	.	TRBV2
CASSMTGNNSPLHF	TGTGCCAGCAGTATGACCGGGAACAATTCACCCCTCCACTTT	TRBJ1-6	few	.	TRBV6-1
CASSLGGGDETQYF	TGCGCCAGCAGCTTGGGAGGGGGGGACGAGACCCAGTACTTC	TRBJ2-5	.	.	TRBV5-1
CASSPTSGAPWRDTQYF	TGTGCCAGCAGTCCGACTAGCGGGGCTCCCTGGAGAGATACGCAGTATTTT	TRBJ2-3	few	TRBD2	TRBV5-4
CASKPDSTYEQYF	TGTGCCAGCAAACCGGACAGCACCTACGAGCAGTACTTC	TRBJ2-7	.	.	TRBV2
CASSLRLGYGYTF	TGTGCCAGCAGTCTCAGGTTAGGCTATGGCTACACCTTC	TRBJ1-2	.	.	TRBV2
CASSSSGVTDTQYF	TGTGCCAGCAGCTCTAGCGGGGTCACAGATACGCAGTATTTT	TRBJ2-3	once	TRBD2	TRBV7-8
CATVAGGANTGELFF	TGTGCCACCGTAGCGGGGGGGGCTAACACCGGGGAGCTGTTTTTT	TRBJ2-2	.	TRBD2	TRBV2
CASRLRGTGSFNGYTF	TGTGCCAGCAGATTGCGGGGGACAGGGAGTTTCAATGGCTACACCTTC	TRBJ1-2	.	TRBD1	TRBV28
CATSLRQGLAQHF	TGTGCCACCAGCCTACGACAGGGCCTGGCCCAGCATTTT	TRBJ1-5	.	TRBD1	TRBV15
CASSTYGTGYGYTF	TGTGCCAGTAGTACTTATGGGACAGGTTACGGCTACACCTTC	TRBJ1-2	few	TRBD1	TRBV19